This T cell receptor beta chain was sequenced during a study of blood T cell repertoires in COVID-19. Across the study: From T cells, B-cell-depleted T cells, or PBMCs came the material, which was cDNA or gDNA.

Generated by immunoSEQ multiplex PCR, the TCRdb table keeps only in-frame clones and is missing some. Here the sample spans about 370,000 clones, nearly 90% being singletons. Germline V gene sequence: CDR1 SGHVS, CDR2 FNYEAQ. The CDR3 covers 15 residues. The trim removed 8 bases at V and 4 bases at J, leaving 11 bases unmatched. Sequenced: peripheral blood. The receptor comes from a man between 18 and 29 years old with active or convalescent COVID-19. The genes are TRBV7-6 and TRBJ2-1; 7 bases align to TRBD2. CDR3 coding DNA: TGTGCCAGCGGCGTCGCGGGGGTAACATACAATGAGCAGTTCTTC. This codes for CASGVAGVTYNEQFF.